This record covers a single TCR beta chain. Its binding antigen is unknown. Per-base quality was not reported, and no clone a single base away is much larger than it. The data belong to a study of blood T cell repertoires in COVID-19 (TCRdb year 2020). About the study as a whole: The collaborator samples originated in the United States, Italy and Spain and spanned the acute and convalescent phases of COVID-19. The material from the prospective study consisted of cDNA or gDNA derived from T cells, B-cell-depleted T cells, or PBMCs. The dataset comprised deeply sampled blood TCRbeta repertoires from subjects exposed to, actively infected with, or recovered from COVID-19. The repertoires were made available in a free public database intended to serve as a resource for research on the immune response to SARS-CoV-2. The samples were drawn from two sources: the first 160 participants of the ongoing ImmuneRACE study, and 950 to 1,500 subjects contributed by 6 global collaborators. Sample metadata almost always included a de-identified subject ID, COVID-19 status, age in years and sex. Where available, HLA class I and class II types were obtained from metadata supplied by the sample provider rather than from assay-based typing.

TCRbeta CDR3 regions were amplified from genomic DNA using the immunoSEQ Assay, a bias-controlled multiplex PCR. As for how the authors treated the data: Nucleated cell counts per sample were estimated from amplification of reference gene primers within the assay. To quantify the absolute abundance of each unique TCRbeta CDR3 rearrangement, sequence reads were collapsed and filtered. For each sample, productive Simpson clonality was calculated as the square root of Simpson's diversity index across productive rearrangements. This immuneACCESS table, as held by TCRdb, lists in-frame sequences with V and J called but not all clones. Of the missing ones, under half trace to an unresolved V gene in checked studies; the others have no known cause. The V and J calls and the clone size are those of that table, but D and trimming were determined from the DNA. For this sample the table gives roughly 12,000 clones, of which around 90% were detected only once. About 28% of the sample is in the top ten clones.

Results and caveats for the whole study, not just this receptor: The amount of clinical and demographic metadata varied by source and participant and was provided uncurated.

Whole blood was collected in K2EDTA tubes by collaborating institutions according to the institutions' own protocols. For TCRbeta analysis, collaborators shipped samples in one of three forms: frozen whole blood, isolated PBMCs, or DNA extracted from either of those sample types. V has 6 bases trimmed and J has 6 bases trimmed; junction bases matching no gene number 9. The germline V gene sets CDR1 to ENHRY and CDR2 to SYGVKD. The CDR3 goes from the cysteine to the phenylalanine over 15 residues. Left in the record is the CDR3 DNA by itself, 45 bases read in frame from the first base. The specimen was peripheral blood. The V and J genes are TRBV10-3 and TRBJ2-1; a stretch of 9 junction bases matches TRBD2. This receptor was identified in a woman in her 70s with active COVID-19. The CDR3 sequence is CAIRGSGRTFNEQFF. The DNA sequence reads TGTGCCATCAGGGGGAGCGGGAGGACTTTCAATGAGCAGTTCTTC.